This T cell receptor (beta chain) was found in a study of Graves' ophthalmopathy and Graves' hyperthyroidism. Study results and caveats: Blood also harbored most expanded thyroid clonotypes above 0.001 frequency.

This clonotype came up many times. Its antigen is not identified. Other autoimmune diseases, uncontrolled infections, pregnancy or lactation excluded patients from enrollment. The authors diagnosed from clinical symptoms, serum thyroxine, TRAb, thyroid ultrasound and orbital computed tomography. CDR3 size: 15 residues. With 6 bases clipped from V and 4 bases from J, the junction kept 10 bases outside the gene matches. From germline, CDR1 is MNHEY and CDR2 SVGEGT. TCR beta CDR3 regions were amplified from RNA transcripts. The authors performed first-round RT-PCR with HTBI primers and then a second-round multiplex PCR. TCRdb passed the multiplex PCR reads through MiXCR, listing each CDR3 protein once. Of some 410,000 distinct CDR3 sequences listed, 20% to 25% are singletons.

Material: peripheral blood. V gene TRBV6-2 or TRBV6-3 combines with J gene TRBJ2-7; the match to TRBD2 covers 9 bases. This TCR came from a woman aged 18-29 years with stable Graves' hyperthyroidism. Here the CDR3 DNA reads TGTGCCAGCAGCCCGCTCCGAGCGGGAGGATACGAGCAGTACTTC. This translates into CASSPLRAGGYEQYF.